The 8 T cell receptor beta chains below come from one sample, sequenced in a study of cytomegalovirus exposure and HLA in healthy donors. The PCR was carried out with 60 Vbeta primers and 13 Jbeta primers. Clones were sequenced by immunoSEQ multiplex PCR, and TCRdb holds only the in-frame ones, with some missing. The sample lists about 120,000 clones; 17% were seen once. The sequenced sample was PBMCs. These receptors all come from a female donor in good health and CMV-seropositive.

This clone showed up just a few times. The chain combines TRBV2 with TRBJ1-2; D ambiguous. V was shortened by 3 bases and J by 1 base, with 3 bases between the two germline ends. There are 12 residues in the CDR3. Per the germline V gene, CDR1 is SNHLY and CDR2 is FYNNEI. The CDR3 DNA follows: TGTGCCAGCAGTGACATTAACTATGGCTACACCTTC. It codes for CASSDINYGYTF. The full variable domain, rest sourced from reference TRBV2 and TRBJ1-2, is EPEVTQTPSHQVTQMGQEVILRCVPISNHLYFYWYRQILGQKVEFLVSFYNNEISEKSEIFDDQFSVERPDGSNFTLKIRSTKLEDSAMYFCASSDINYGYTFGSGTRLTVV.

This chain links TRBV29-1 with TRBJ1-5, with D possibly TRBD1 on 5 matching bases. Germline CDR1 reads SQVTM; CDR2 reads ANQGSEA. Trimming cost V 7 bases and J 5 bases, with 18 bases left between them. The CDR3 runs 14 residues. The CDR3 loop is CSARGLLFDQPQHF. The CDR3 DNA sequence: TGCAGCGCTAGGGGACTTTTATTCGATCAGCCCCAGCATTTT.

V and J are TRBV14 and TRBJ1-6; D is uncertain. The germline CDR1 and CDR2 sequences are SGHDN and FVKESK. Trimming took off 10 bases at V and 10 bases at J, with 20 bases between the two ends. This CDR3 spans 14 amino acids. CDR3 region: CATSRAGVDSPLHF. The CDR3 bases are TGTGCCACATCGAGGGCGGGAGTGGACTCACCCCTCCACTTT.

This clone has a handful of counts. V is TRBV10-2 and J is TRBJ2-5; 8 bases align to TRBD1. There are 16 residues in the CDR3. Trimming removed 2 bases from V and 5 bases from J; junction bases left unmatched: 10. Germline V gives CDR1 WSHSY, CDR2 SAAADI. The DNA of the CDR3 is TGCGCCAGCAGTGAGCGCCGGACAGGGATTCGGGAGACCCAGTACTTC. Translating it yields CASSERRTGIRETQYF.

This rearrangement joins TRBV7-9 to TRBJ1-1; D is undetermined. The germline V gene encodes CDR1 SEHNR and CDR2 FQNEAQ (reference sequence). Between the trimmed V and J ends, which lost 4 bases and 10 bases, there was a span of 7 bases. CDR3 length equals 10 residues. As DNA, the CDR3 is TGTGCCAGCAGCTCCGGAGCAGCTTTCTTT. It is translated as CASSSGAAFF.

This chain uses TRBV5-6 with TRBJ2-5, with 11 bases matching TRBD1. V lost 4 bases to trimming and J lost 5 bases; unmatched junction nucleotides: 10. The germline gives CDR1 SGHDT, CDR2 YYEEEE. The CDR3 loop spans 16 amino acids. The CDR3 DNA reads as TGTGCCAGCAGCGTGCGGACAGGGGGCGGGCAGGAGACCCAGTACTTC. Its translation is CASSVRTGGGQETQYF.

In this sample, this clone turned up a few times. V and J are TRBV6-5 and TRBJ1-6, with D uncertain. Germline V gives CDR1 MNHEY, CDR2 SVGAGI. V dropped 2 bases and J dropped 9 bases, with 8 bases sitting between them. This CDR3 region has 13 residues. CDR3 in DNA: TGTGCCAGCAGTTACACATCAGGTTCACCCCTCCACTTT. It encodes CASSYTSGSPLHF.

In its sample, this clone was seen a few times. V gene TRBV19 combines with J gene TRBJ1-5; D gene ambiguous. CDR1 is LNHDA and CDR2 is SQIVND in the germline V gene (reference sequence). Trimming took off 10 bases at V and 0 bases at J, with 10 bases between the two ends. The CDR3 runs 13 residues. CDR3 amino acids: CATEEGSNQPQHF. The CDR3 coding sequence is TGTGCCACTGAGGAGGGTAGCAATCAGCCCCAGCATTTT. Full variable domain (rest looked up from reference TRBV19 and TRBJ1-5): DGGITQSPKYLFRKEGQNVTLSCEQNLNHDAMYWYRQDPGQGLRLIYYSQIVNDFQKGDIAEGYSVSREKKESFPLTVTSAQKNPTAFYLCATEEGSNQPQHFGDGTRLSIL.